These 16 T cell receptor beta chains came from one sample sequenced in a study of cytomegalovirus exposure and HLA in healthy donors. The PCR used 60 Vbeta and 13 Jbeta primers. Using immunoSEQ multiplex PCR, the repertoire was profiled, and TCRdb retains in-frame clones only, with some absent. The sample has over 110,000 clones, and its top ten clones hold around 0.96%. The sequencing input was PBMCs. Receptors originate from a male donor in good health and CMV-seronegative.

The chain recombines TRBV19 with TRBJ1-5; no reliable D call. The CDR3 consists of 16 residues. Trimming left V 6 bases short and J 4 bases short, with 19 bases between. Germline CDR1 reads LNHDA; CDR2 reads SQIVND (reference sequence). The CDR3 DNA sequence: TGTGCCAGTAGCCCTCGGGAGTGGGTAGGGAATCAGCCCCAGCATTTT. It codes for CASSPREWVGNQPQHF.

The gene calls are TRBV28 and TRBJ2-7; TRBD1 is a possible D gene (5 bases). This CDR3 is built from 13 residues. Looked up from germline, CDR1 is MDHEN and CDR2 is SYDVKM. Between the trimmed V and J ends, which lost 5 bases and 6 bases, there was a span of 14 bases. This CDR3 reads CASSKGARPEQYF. Written as DNA, the CDR3 is TGTGCCAGCAGTAAAGGGGCTAGGCCCGAGCAGTACTTC.

The chain is built from TRBV10-3 and TRBJ2-7; 7 bases agree with TRBD2. The germline gives CDR1 ENHRY, CDR2 SYGVKD. This CDR3 spans 12 amino acids. Trimming cost V 10 bases and J 6 bases; bases outside gene matches: 9. CDR3 DNA sequence: TGTGCCACCCTTGGGGAGGGTCGCGAGCAGTACTTC. Encoded protein: CATLGEGREQYF.

The CDR3 spells CASSLGGTSGGSEQYF. CDR3 DNA sequence: TGTGCCAGCAGCTTAGGGGGGACTAGCGGGGGTTCCGAGCAGTACTTC. This rearrangement joins TRBV7-2 to TRBJ2-7, with 14 bases lining up with TRBD2. Germline V gene lookup returns CDR1 SGHTA and CDR2 FQGNSA. With V trimmed by 1 base and J by 6 bases, 5 bases remained unmatched. The length of the CDR3 is 16 residues.

This CDR3 reads CASSSGQTEAFF. CDR3 nucleotides: TGTGCCAGCAGCTCCGGACAGACTGAAGCTTTCTTT. This rearrangement joins TRBV7-9 to TRBJ1-1; maybe TRBD1 (6 bases). Trimming took off 4 bases at V and 5 bases at J, with 8 bases between the two ends. From germline, CDR1 is SEHNR and CDR2 FQNEAQ (reference sequence). The CDR3 extends over 12 amino acids.

The rearrangement joins TRBV19 to TRBJ2-3; 11 positions match TRBD2. Germline-derived CDR1 and CDR2 are LNHDA and SQIVND (reference sequence). The CDR3 is 17 amino acids. The V gene end was trimmed by 3 bases and the J gene end by 5 bases; junction bases not matched to a gene: 10. CDR3 residues: CASSMREGLAVEDTQYF. The CDR3 region has the DNA TGTGCCAGTAGTATGAGGGAGGGACTAGCGGTAGAAGATACGCAGTATTTT.

V is TRBV29-1 and J is TRBJ1-5, with 7 bases identical to TRBD1. The germline V gene encodes CDR1 SQVTM and CDR2 ANQGSEA. The CDR3 totals 12 residues. With V trimmed by 6 bases and J by 2 bases, 1 base remained unmatched. CDR3 bases: TGCAGCGTCGGGACAGGCAATCAGCCCCAGCATTTT. Translation gives CSVGTGNQPQHF.

V is TRBV19 and J is TRBJ1-5; perhaps TRBD1 as D (5 bases). This CDR3 region has 15 residues. Germline V CDR1 and CDR2: LNHDA, SQIVND (reference sequence). Trimming removed 8 bases from V and 4 bases from J, with 18 bases in between. In nucleotides, the CDR3 is TGTGCCAGTCAAGTCCAGGGTACCCCGAATCAGCCCCAGCATTTT. Its translation is CASQVQGTPNQPQHF.

V and J are TRBV7-9 and TRBJ2-2; D remains ambiguous. The CDR3 covers 14 residues. Germline CDR1 is SEHNR and CDR2 is FQNEAQ (reference sequence). Trimming pared 8 bases from V and 3 bases from J, leaving 13 bases between. CDR3 sequence: CASGSLGDTGELFF. CDR3 DNA sequence: TGTGCCAGCGGGTCTCTAGGTGACACCGGGGAGCTGTTTTTT. The full variable domain, with the rest looked up from reference TRBV7-9 and TRBJ2-2, is DTGVSQNPRHKITKRGQNVTFRCDPISEHNRLYWYRQTLGQGPEFLTYFQNEAQLEKSRLLSDRFSAERPKGSFSTLEIQRTEQGDSAMYLCASGSLGDTGELFFGEGSRLTVL.

The V gene is TRBV7-2, the J gene TRBJ1-2, with 9 nucleotides matching TRBD1. Germline V gene data show CDR1 as SGHTA and CDR2 as FQGNSA. V dropped 2 bases and J dropped 6; count of bases not matched to a gene: 4. The CDR3 spans 14 residues. The CDR3 is CASSLPGQGHGYTF. Written as DNA, the CDR3 is TGTGCCAGCAGCTTACCGGGACAGGGACATGGCTACACCTTC.

V gene TRBV7-9 combines with J gene TRBJ2-5; 10 bases fit TRBD2. V lost 5 bases, J lost 3 bases, and 6 bases stayed unmatched. CDR3 size: 15 residues. From germline, CDR1 is SEHNR and CDR2 FQNEAQ (reference sequence). The CDR3 DNA reads TGTGCCAGCAGCCCTAGACTAGCGGGCAAAGAGACCCAGTACTTC. Protein product: CASSPRLAGKETQYF.

V and J are TRBV5-6 and TRBJ1-5; TRBD1 matches at 7 bases. The CDR3 sequence is 15 residues long. V shed 3 bases and J 9 bases; nucleotides not matched to a gene: 12. Germline V gives CDR1 SGHDT, CDR2 YYEEEE. CDR3 coding DNA: TGTGCCAGCAGCTCTTCCAACAGGGGCCCAGGGCCCCAGCATTTT. Its protein is CASSSSNRGPGPQHF. Looking up the rest from reference TRBV5-6 and TRBJ1-5 gives the full variable domain: DAGVTQSPTHLIKTRGQQVTLRCSPKSGHDTVSWYQQALGQGPQFIFQYYEEEERQRGNFPDRFSGHQFPNYSSELNVNALLLGDSALYLCASSSSNRGPGPQHFGDGTRLSIL.

Here the CDR3 reads CASSTTGYSYNEQFF. The CDR3 coding sequence is TGCGCCAGCAGCACGACAGGGTACTCCTACAATGAGCAGTTCTTC. The rearrangement links TRBV5-1 to TRBJ2-1, with 7 bases aligning to TRBD1. Trimming at V came to 4 bases and at J to 0 bases, leaving 4 bases not matched to a gene. Germline CDR1 SGHRS, CDR2 YFSETQ. The CDR3 totals 15 residues. The variable domain in full, completed from reference TRBV5-1 and TRBJ2-1, reads KAGVTQTPRYLIKTRGQQVTLSCSPISGHRSVSWYQQTPGQGLQFLFEYFSETQRNKGNFPGRFSGRQFSNSRSEMNVSTLELGDSALYLCASSTTGYSYNEQFFGPGTRLTVL.

This chain links TRBV11-2 with TRBJ2-7; tentatively, D is TRBD1 (5 bases). Per germline, CDR1 SGHAT and CDR2 FQNNGV. The length of the CDR3 is 13 residues. V lost 2 bases to trimming and J lost 4 bases, with 9 bases between them. CDR3 in amino acids: CASSLRGRYEQYF. In nucleotides, the CDR3 is TGTGCCAGCAGCTTAAGGGGCAGGTACGAGCAGTACTTC.

CDR3 loop: CASSYQGSAGNTIYF. The CDR3 DNA follows: TGTGCCAGCAGTTACCAGGGTTCGGCTGGAAACACCATATATTTT. V gene TRBV6-5 combines with J gene TRBJ1-3; perhaps TRBD1 as D (5 bases). The CDR3 runs 15 residues. Germline CDR1 is MNHEY and CDR2 is SVGAGI. V lost 2 bases and J lost 2, with 10 bases in between.

The rearrangement uses TRBV27 and TRBJ1-5; D is undetermined. Germline loops: CDR1 MNHEY, CDR2 SMNVEV (reference sequence). Trimming cost V 5 bases and J 0 bases, with 8 bases left between them. The CDR3 consists of 14 residues. Here the CDR3 DNA reads TGTGCCAGCAGTCTTAGCTATAGCAATCAGCCCCAGCATTTT. It translates to CASSLSYSNQPQHF.